Below are 27 T cell receptor beta chains sequenced from a single sample in a study of T cell responses to AZD1222 COVID-19 vaccine. Here immunoSEQ multiplex PCR was the method, and the copy in TCRdb shows in-frame clones only, minus some. The table shows just over 80,000 clones, with 75% to 90% occurring only once. The source was peripheral blood, collected on day 0 of AZD1222 vaccination. All receptors come from an adult in good health.

The chain has TRBV27 and TRBJ1-2, with no clear D. V lost 2 bases and J 2 bases, leaving 12 bases between the germline ends. This CDR3 has 15 residues. From germline, CDR1 is MNHEY and CDR2 SMNVEV (reference sequence). The CDR3 here is CASSLSPTGNYGYTF. The CDR3 DNA reads TGTGCCAGCAGTTTAAGCCCAACGGGGAACTATGGCTACACCTTC.

The chain recombines TRBV9 with TRBJ2-3, with D possibly matching TRBD2 (5 bases). The germline V and J ends were trimmed by 4 bases and 8 bases, with 11 bases remaining between them. The germline CDR1 and CDR2 sequences are SGDLS and YYNGEE. The CDR3 covers 12 residues. CDR3 amino acids: CASSSADPTQYF. The CDR3 DNA sequence: TGTGCCAGCAGCTCAGCGGACCCTACGCAGTATTTT. Complete variable domain (other parts from reference TRBV9 and TRBJ2-3): DSGVTQTPKHLITATGQRVTLRCSPRSGDLSVYWYQQSLDQGLQFLIQYYNGEERAKGNILERFSAQQFPDLHSELNLSSLELGDSALYFCASSSADPTQYFGPGTRLTVL.

This clone has a handful of counts. This chain joins TRBV7-2 and TRBJ1-2; D might be TRBD1 (5 bases). CDR1 is SGHTA and CDR2 is FQGNSA in the germline V gene. Trimming pared 7 bases from V and 7 bases from J, leaving 16 bases between. The CDR3 sequence is 13 residues long. This CDR3 is CASIPQGISGYTF. CDR3 coding DNA: TGTGCCAGCATCCCTCAGGGTATATCTGGCTACACCTTC.

This clone occurred once. For the CDR3, the DNA is TGTGCCAGCAGCTCCAGAGGGGCGCAAGGAAACACCATATATTTT. Translated, it gives CASSSRGAQGNTIYF. V and J are TRBV7-2 and TRBJ1-3; weak D call: TRBD1 (5 bases). This CDR3 is 15 amino acids long. CDR1 and CDR2 (germline): SGHTA, FQGNSA. The ends were cut back, 4 bases at V and 4 bases at J, with 14 bases in the middle.

This clone was seen only a few times. The chain combines TRBV19 with TRBJ1-1, with no clear D. Germline loops: CDR1 LNHDA, CDR2 SQIVND (reference sequence). The CDR3 spans 11 residues. Trimming removed 5 bases at V and 9 bases at J, with 10 bases between. The CDR3: CASSALTKAFF. In nucleotides, the CDR3 is TGTGCCAGTAGTGCTCTGACGAAAGCTTTCTTT.

In nucleotides, the CDR3 is TGTGCCAGCAGTTACTCGTCTAGCGGGGCAAAAAATGAGCAGTTCTTC. Its translation: CASSYSSSGAKNEQFF. The chain combines TRBV6-5 with TRBJ2-1, with 9 bases aligning to TRBD2. The junction had 7 bases not matched to a gene; V was cut back by 0 bases and J by 7 bases. This CDR3 has 16 residues. Germline V gene lookup returns CDR1 MNHEY and CDR2 SVGAGI.

Only one count was recorded for this clone. J is TRBJ1-2 and V is TRBV7-8, with D unclear. Germline V gene data show CDR1 as SGHVS and CDR2 as FQNEAQ. The length of the CDR3 is 14 residues. The V gene lost 0 bases and the J gene lost 8 bases, with 13 bases spanning the gap. DNA of the CDR3: TGTGCCAGCAGCTTAGCGGAAGGCCTTCGGGGCTACACCTTC. The encoded protein is CASSLAEGLRGYTF.

The chain links TRBV14 to TRBJ1-1, with unresolved D. The CDR3 is 16 residues long. CDR1 and CDR2 (germline): SGHDN, FVKESK. Trimming shortened V by 4 bases and J by 3 bases, and 18 bases separated the two germline ends. CDR3 sequence reads: CASSPFWWAGDTEAFF. The CDR3 DNA follows: TGTGCCAGCAGCCCTTTTTGGTGGGCCGGGGACACTGAAGCTTTCTTT. Complete variable domain (other parts from reference TRBV14 and TRBJ1-1): EAGVTQFPSHSVIEKGQTVTLRCDPISGHDNLYWYRRVMGKEIKFLLHFVKESKQDESGMPNNRFLAERTGGTYSTLKVQPAELEDSGVYFCASSPFWWAGDTEAFFGQGTRLTVV.

V is TRBV14 and J is TRBJ2-7, with unresolved D. From germline, CDR1 is SGHDN and CDR2 FVKESK. Trimming removed 1 base from V and 3 bases from J, with 16 bases in between. The CDR3 is 16 amino acids. CDR3 coding DNA: TGTGCCAGCAGCCAAGGGAACAATCTAAACTACTACGAGCAGTACTTC. Protein: CASSQGNNLNYYEQYF.

The CDR3 DNA is TGTGCCAGCAGCCAGGTCGATAAAGGATCACCCCTCCACTTT. Translated: CASSQVDKGSPLHF. The gene calls are TRBV3-1 (or the pseudogene TRBV3-2) and TRBJ1-6, with D unclear. CDR1 is LGHDT, CDR2 YNNKEL, per germline (reference sequence). The V end lost 3 bases, the J end lost 10 bases, and 13 bases lay between the germline ends. The CDR3 has 14 amino acids.

The chain employs TRBV25-1 and TRBJ1-6; D ambiguous. Trimming cost V 6 bases and J 4 bases, with 16 bases left between them. This CDR3 spans 16 amino acids. CDR1 MGHDK and CDR2 SYGVNS come from the germline V gene. The CDR3 DNA reads TGTGCCAGCAGCCGGGCGGGGTCGGCTTATAATTCACCCCTCCACTTT. It codes for CASSRAGSAYNSPLHF.

This chain joins TRBV7-9 and TRBJ1-1; possibly TRBD1 for D (6 bases). V dropped 0 bases and J dropped 1 base, with 9 bases sitting between them. The germline V gene encodes CDR1 SEHNR and CDR2 FQNEAQ (reference sequence). The CDR3 is 15 residues long. CDR3 bases: TGTGCCAGCAGCTTAGCCGGACAGACGAACACTGAAGCTTTCTTT. This sequence encodes CASSLAGQTNTEAFF.

The rearrangement links TRBV10-3 to TRBJ1-2; D remains ambiguous. This CDR3 comprises 14 residues. With 5 bases removed from V and 0 bases from J, the gap between germline ends came to 10 bases. Germline V gene sequence: CDR1 ENHRY, CDR2 SYGVKD. The CDR3 sequence is CAISTGSPNYGYTF. The CDR3 bases are TGTGCCATCAGTACGGGCAGTCCTAACTATGGCTACACCTTC.

The gene calls are TRBV5-1 and TRBJ2-5, with TRBD1 matching 9 bases. J lost 5 bases, V lost 5 bases, and 10 bases had no gene match. Germline-derived CDR1 and CDR2 are SGHRS and YFSETQ. The CDR3 has 15 residues. The CDR3 region has the DNA TGCGCCAGCAGATTCCGACAGGGGGTTCTGGAGACCCAGTACTTC. It specifies CASRFRQGVLETQYF.

V gene TRBV19 combines with J gene TRBJ1-2; TRBD1 matches at 7 bases. The CDR3 is 14 amino acids. The V gene's germline CDR1 is LNHDA and CDR2 SQIVND (reference sequence). J lost 7 bases, V lost 0 bases, and 5 bases had no gene match. The CDR3 sequence is CASSIDDRAGGYTF. The DNA for the CDR3 is TGTGCCAGTAGTATAGATGACAGGGCAGGTGGCTACACCTTC. Using reference TRBV19 and TRBJ1-2 for the parts outside the CDR3, the full variable domain is DGGITQSPKYLFRKEGQNVTLSCEQNLNHDAMYWYRQDPGQGLRLIYYSQIVNDFQKGDIAEGYSVSREKKESFPLTVTSAQKNPTAFYLCASSIDDRAGGYTFGSGTRLTVV.

The chain couples TRBV30 to TRBJ1-2; unclear D gene. The CDR3 runs to 13 residues. The V gene lost 2 bases and the J gene lost 2 bases, with 9 bases spanning the gap. Germline V gene data show CDR1 as GTSNPN and CDR2 as SVGIG (reference sequence). CDR3 amino acids: CAWSPGGNYGYTF. The CDR3 nucleotides are TGTGCCTGGAGTCCGGGAGGGAACTATGGCTACACCTTC.

Only a few counts were recorded for this clone. The chain recombines TRBV5-1 with TRBJ1-1; TRBD1 is a possible D gene (5 bases). CDR1 SGHRS and CDR2 YFSETQ come from the germline V gene. Trimming took off 4 bases at V and 3 bases at J, with 16 bases between the two ends. This CDR3 comprises 15 residues. CDR3 in DNA: TGCGCCAGCAGCAAAGCAGGGAAGTCGGACACTGAAGCTTTCTTT. Its translation: CASSKAGKSDTEAFF.

This chain connects TRBV5-1 to TRBJ1-6; D is unresolved. The length of the CDR3 is 17 residues. The V end lost 4 bases, the J end lost 0 bases, and 14 bases lay between the germline ends. CDR1 is SGHRS and CDR2 is YFSETQ in the germline V gene. The CDR3 sequence is CASSGGKGVSYNSPLHF. For the CDR3, the DNA is TGCGCCAGCAGCGGAGGAAAGGGTGTCTCCTATAATTCACCCCTCCACTTT.

This sequence joins TRBV6-5 and TRBJ2-2; D remains unclear. Germline lookup yields CDR1 MNHEY and CDR2 SVGAGI. V lost 2 bases to trimming and J lost 4 bases, with 8 bases between them. The CDR3 spans 14 residues. The CDR3 sequence is CASSYRRSTGELFF. The CDR3 bases are TGTGCCAGCAGTTACCGGCGCTCCACCGGGGAGCTGTTTTTT.

The gene calls are TRBV7-3 and TRBJ1-2, with 12 bases fitting TRBD1. This CDR3 spans 16 amino acids. Trimming at V came to 2 bases and at J to 8 bases, leaving 9 bases not matched to a gene. Germline CDR1 SGHTA, CDR2 FQGTGA. The CDR3 bases are TGTGCCAGCAGCTTATTTGGGGGACAGGGGGCAGACGGCTACACCTTC. Its translation: CASSLFGGQGADGYTF.

The chain joins TRBV19 to TRBJ2-7; D is possibly TRBD2 (6 bases). CDR1 and CDR2 from the germline V gene are LNHDA and SQIVND (reference sequence). The V and J ends lost 3 bases and 5 bases respectively, with 11 bases between them. This CDR3 has 13 residues. CDR3 amino acids: CASSMGSGDEQYF. DNA of the CDR3: TGTGCCAGTAGTATGGGATCGGGAGACGAGCAGTACTTC.

CDR3 sequence: CASSARDYRGSYNSPLHF. Here the CDR3 DNA reads TGTGCCAGCAGCGCCCGGGATTATCGGGGCTCCTATAATTCACCCCTCCACTTT. This chain joins TRBV7-6 and TRBJ1-6; no reliable D call. Looked up from germline, CDR1 is SGHVS and CDR2 is FNYEAQ. The CDR3 runs to 18 residues. V lost 5 bases to trimming and J lost 0 bases, with 17 bases between them.

CDR3 coding DNA: TGTGCCAGCAGCCTACAAGGCGAGCAGTACTTC. Its protein is CASSLQGEQYF. The chain couples TRBV5-6 to TRBJ2-7; D call uncertain. Germline CDR1 reads SGHDT; CDR2 reads YYEEEE. The V end lost 4 bases, the J end lost 6 bases, and 8 bases lay between the germline ends. The CDR3 is made up of 11 amino acids.

V usage is TRBV9 and J usage is TRBJ2-7, with D possibly TRBD2 on 7 matching bases. V was clipped by 8 bases and J by 5 bases, with 20 bases between them. The CDR3 has 14 residues. Per the germline V gene, CDR1 is SGDLS and CDR2 is YYNGEE. The CDR3 reads CARREGGGGNEQYF. CDR3 nucleotide sequence: TGTGCCAGGAGGGAGGGGGGGGGCGGAAACGAGCAGTACTTC.

This rearrangement joins TRBV14 to TRBJ1-1; D unresolved. The CDR3 consists of 13 residues. CDR1 and CDR2 (germline): SGHDN, FVKESK. Trimming pared 4 bases from V and 0 bases from J, leaving 6 bases between. The CDR3 spells CASSLSLNTEAFF. The DNA of the CDR3 is TGTGCCAGCAGCCTCAGCTTGAACACTGAAGCTTTCTTT. The variable domain in full, with the rest retrieved from reference TRBV14 and TRBJ1-1, is EAGVTQFPSHSVIEKGQTVTLRCDPISGHDNLYWYRRVMGKEIKFLLHFVKESKQDESGMPNNRFLAERTGGTYSTLKVQPAELEDSGVYFCASSLSLNTEAFFGQGTRLTVV.

This clone appeared a single time. This chain uses TRBV30 with TRBJ2-7; D is unresolved. The CDR3 is 13 amino acids. The germline CDR1 and CDR2 sequences are GTSNPN and SVGIG (reference sequence). Trimming shortened V by 0 bases and J by 6 bases, and 12 bases separated the two germline ends. CDR3 in amino acids: CAWSVGHTIEQYF. CDR3 DNA: TGTGCCTGGAGTGTTGGGCACACTATCGAGCAGTACTTC.

The chain employs TRBV4-1 and TRBJ2-3, with 12 bases identical to TRBD2. The J segment lost 6 bases and the V segment lost 0 bases, leaving 13 bases of the junction unmatched. Per germline, CDR1 MGHRA and CDR2 YSYEKL. CDR3 length equals 19 residues. The chain's CDR3 is CASSQDLFPTSGGSDTQYF. The CDR3 region has the DNA TGCGCCAGCAGCCAAGATCTCTTCCCGACTAGCGGGGGTTCCGATACGCAGTATTTT.